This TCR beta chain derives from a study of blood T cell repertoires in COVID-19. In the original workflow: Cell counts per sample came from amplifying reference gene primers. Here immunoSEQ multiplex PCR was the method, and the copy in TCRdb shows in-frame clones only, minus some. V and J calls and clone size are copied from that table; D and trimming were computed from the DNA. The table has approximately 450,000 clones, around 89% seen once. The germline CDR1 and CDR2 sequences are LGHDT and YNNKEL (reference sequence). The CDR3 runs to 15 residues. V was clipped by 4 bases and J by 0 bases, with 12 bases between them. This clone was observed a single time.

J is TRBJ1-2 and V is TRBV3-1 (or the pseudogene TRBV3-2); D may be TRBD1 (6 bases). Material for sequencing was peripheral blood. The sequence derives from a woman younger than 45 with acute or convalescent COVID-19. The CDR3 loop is CASSPSQGSNYGYTF. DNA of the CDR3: TGTGCCAGCAGCCCTTCACAGGGCTCTAACTATGGCTACACCTTC.